This TCR beta chain was sequenced during a study of T cell responses to AZD1222 COVID-19 vaccine. Concerning this clone itself: Its antigen is unknown.

The study, taken as a whole, reports: Females outnumbered males among donors, who were mostly white British; clonal diversity was possibly underestimated.

CDR3 size: 15 residues. The germline CDR1 and CDR2 sequences are MNHEY and SVGEGT. Deletions cut 3 bases from V and 7 bases from J, with 16 bases between. Assay used: immunoSEQ multiplex PCR; TCRdb lists only in-frame clones, some missing. Of tens of thousands of clones listed, around nine tenths are singletons. The sequence was collected from an adult in good health. The rearrangement joins TRBV6-2 or TRBV6-3 to TRBJ1-5; no clear D. Sequencing was performed on peripheral blood, taken on day 0 of AZD1222 vaccination. The CDR3 is CASSYLEGTGQPQHF. CDR3 sequence (DNA): TGTGCCAGCAGTTATCTGGAGGGTACGGGGCAGCCCCAGCATTTT.